This T cell receptor (beta chain) was documented in a study of T cells after yellow fever vaccination. Study-wide results and limits: A weaker secondary response peaked on day 5, the primary on day 15.

This clonotype was observed a handful of times. Antigen: not known. Production of TCR cDNA was by 5'RACE template switching, which also added a universal primer site and UMIs. TCRdb re-analysed the 5' RACE reads in MiXCR, keeping a single row per CDR3 protein. Among hundreds of thousands of distinct CDR3 sequences listed, 13% were seen once. The CDR3 consists of 14 residues. The germline V gene has CDR1 SGHTA and CDR2 FQGNSA. V was cut by 6 bases and J by 0 bases, with 9 bases left in between. The clonotype comes from a man younger than 40 who received the YFV17D yellow fever vaccine. This chain joins TRBV7-2 and TRBJ1-5; D is unclear. Source: PBMCs, taken on the day of the yellow fever booster vaccination. CDR3 in amino acids: CASRVGNSNQPQHF. The CDR3 nucleotides read TGTGCCAGCAGGGTCGGCAATAGCAATCAGCCCCAGCATTTT.